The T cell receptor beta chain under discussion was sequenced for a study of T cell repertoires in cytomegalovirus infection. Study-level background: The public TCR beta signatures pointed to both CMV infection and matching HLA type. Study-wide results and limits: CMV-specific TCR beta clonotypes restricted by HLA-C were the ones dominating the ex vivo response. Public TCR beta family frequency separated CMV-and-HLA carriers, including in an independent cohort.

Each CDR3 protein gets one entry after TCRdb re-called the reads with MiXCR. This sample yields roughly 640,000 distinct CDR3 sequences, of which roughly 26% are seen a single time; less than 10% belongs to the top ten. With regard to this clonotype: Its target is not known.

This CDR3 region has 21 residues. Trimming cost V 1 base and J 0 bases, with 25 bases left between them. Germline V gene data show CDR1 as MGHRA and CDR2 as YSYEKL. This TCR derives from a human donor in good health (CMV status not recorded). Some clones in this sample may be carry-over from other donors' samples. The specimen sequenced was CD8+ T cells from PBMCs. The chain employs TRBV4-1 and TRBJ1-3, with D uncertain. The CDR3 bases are TGCGCCAGCAGCCAAGCAGATCTCATTTTAGGTGACCCGTTCTCTGGAAACACCATATATTTT. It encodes CASSQADLILGDPFSGNTIYF.